The present T cell receptor (beta chain) was sequenced within a study of T cell responses to AZD1222 COVID-19 vaccine. Clones were sequenced by immunoSEQ multiplex PCR, and TCRdb holds only the in-frame ones, with some missing. Of about 150,000 clones listed, about 94% are singletons. Per the germline V gene, CDR1 is SGHVS and CDR2 is FQNEAQ. The CDR3 is made up of 14 amino acids. The V and J ends lost 2 bases and 7 bases respectively, with 15 bases between them. The receptor was isolated from an adult who received the AZD1222 COVID-19 vaccine. The sequencing used peripheral blood, collected 28 days after the second AZD1222 dose. This chain joins TRBV7-8 and TRBJ2-7; D is unclear. CDR3 sequence reads: CASSLRGSRIEQYF. In nucleotides, the CDR3 is TGTGCCAGCAGCTTACGAGGTTCGCGGATAGAGCAGTACTTC.